Below are 9 T cell receptor beta chains sequenced from a single sample in a study of early T cells in non-severe SARS-CoV-2 infection. TCRdb re-derived calls from the 5' RACE reads in MiXCR, one entry per CDR3 protein. This sample has some 71,000 distinct CDR3 sequences, with roughly 12% found just once. Sequencing was done on a sample of whole blood. The receptor source for this set is an adult who was a healthcare worker with PCR-confirmed SARS-CoV-2 infection or an uninfected control (not recorded which).

This clonotype was seen repeatedly, ten times or more. The V and J genes are TRBV9 and TRBJ2-3; 8 bases map to TRBD2. This CDR3 spans 13 amino acids. V was pared by 0 bases and J by 11 bases, with 5 bases of the junction left unmatched. CDR1 and CDR2 (germline): SGDLS, YYNGEE. This chain's CDR3 is CASSVEPAGGQYF. CDR3 DNA: TGTGCCAGCAGCGTAGAACCCGCGGGGGGGCAGTATTTT.

CDR3 coding DNA: TGTGCCAGCAGCTTATCAGGAATGAACACTGAAGCTTTCTTT. Protein product: CASSLSGMNTEAFF. This sequence joins TRBV7-9 and TRBJ1-1; D is uncertain. The germline V gene has CDR1 SEHNR and CDR2 FQNEAQ (reference sequence). The CDR3 is 14 amino acids. The ends were cut back, 2 bases at V and 0 bases at J, with 7 bases in the middle.

This clonotype was recorded only once. Being one base from a much bigger clone, this may be a read error. The V gene is TRBV6-6, the J gene TRBJ2-7; D unresolved. CDR1 MNHNY and CDR2 SVGAGI come from the germline V gene (reference sequence). The CDR3 is made up of 11 amino acids. In DNA, the CDR3 is TGTGCCAGCAGCGGCGAGTACGGGCAGTACTTC. The encoded protein is CASSGEYGQYF.

The sample holds a few counts of this clonotype. V and J are TRBV11-2 and TRBJ2-5; 9 positions match TRBD1. Germline values: CDR1 SGHAT, CDR2 FQNNGV. With 6 bases clipped from V and 5 bases from J, the junction kept 10 bases outside the gene matches. The CDR3 has 15 residues. CDR3 bases: TGTGCCAGCAGTAACCCGGGACAGGGTTGGGAGACCCAGTACTTC. Its protein product is CASSNPGQGWETQYF.

CDR3 bases: TGTGCCAGCAGTTTAGGGGCCACAGGGAATACGCAGTATTTT. It translates to CASSLGATGNTQYF. The chain employs TRBV28 and TRBJ2-3, with D perhaps TRBD1 (6 bases). Trimming stripped 2 bases from V and 7 bases from J, with 13 bases between. The CDR3 has 14 amino acids. Per the germline V gene, CDR1 is MDHEN and CDR2 is SYDVKM.

There are many counts of this clonotype. The gene calls are TRBV28 and TRBJ2-7, with a possible D match to TRBD1 (6 bases). Trimming cost V 5 bases and J 0 bases, with 14 bases left between them. CDR3 length: 15 residues. CDR1 and CDR2 from the germline V gene are MDHEN and SYDVKM. The CDR3 nucleotides are TGTGCCAGCAGTCTCCCGGAGGACAGCTCCTACGAGCAGTACTTC. It is translated as CASSLPEDSSYEQYF.

The CDR3 spells CASSDQYEQYF. DNA of the CDR3: TGTGCCAGCAGTGATCAGTACGAGCAGTACTTC. J is TRBJ2-7 and V is TRBV6-4; no reliable D call. CDR1 is MRHNA, CDR2 SNTAGT, per germline. Trimming removed 3 bases from V and 4 bases from J, with 4 bases in between. CDR3 length equals 11 residues.

This clonotype was observed at least ten times. The rearrangement uses TRBV6-1 and TRBJ2-3; no clear D gene. Germline-derived CDR1 and CDR2 are MNHNS and SASEGT. Trimming shortened V by 0 bases and J by 1 base, and 5 bases separated the two germline ends. The CDR3 sequence is 14 residues long. The CDR3 is CASSEAGRTDTQYF. The CDR3 nucleotides are TGTGCCAGCAGTGAAGCGGGTCGCACAGATACGCAGTATTTT.

This clonotype turned up a few times. The chain is built from TRBV12-3 or TRBV12-4 and TRBJ2-5; no definite D call. V dropped 8 bases and J dropped 6 bases, with 13 bases sitting between them. The CDR3 runs to 12 residues. CDR3 region: CASSLNLKTQYF. The CDR3 DNA reads TGTGCCAGCTCCCTCAATCTGAAGACCCAGTACTTC.